One and the same sample provided the 26 T cell receptor beta chains below, sequenced in a study of radiation and T cells in renal cell carcinoma. This sample's time point: baseline pretreatment blood. Treatment denoted: 15 Gy SBRT to primary tumor, nephrectomy 4 weeks later. TCRdb's table, derived via immunoSEQ multiplex PCR, lists solely in-frame clones and lacks some. The sample holds 94,000 or so clones, over 65% seen once. The sample here was blood, taken from a patient whose treatment included radiotherapy and nephrectomy. These receptors were taken from a man in his sixties with renal cell carcinoma.

This clone was detected only once. This chain joins TRBV7-9 and TRBJ2-1; 10 nucleotides match TRBD2. The CDR3 runs 17 residues. Looked up from germline, CDR1 is SEHNR and CDR2 is FQNEAQ (reference sequence). V shed 5 bases, J shed 0 bases, and the junction held 7 bases outside the gene matches. The CDR3 DNA is TGTGCCAGCAGCCAAAGCGGGAGGGGTAGCTCCTACAATGAGCAGTTCTTC. Translation gives CASSQSGRGSSYNEQFF.

V gene TRBV4-1 combines with J gene TRBJ1-2; TRBD1 is a possible D gene (6 bases). Trimming took off 3 bases at V and 10 bases at J, with 18 bases between the two ends. This CDR3 has 14 amino acids. Germline values: CDR1 MGHRA, CDR2 YSYEKL. The chain's CDR3 is CASSQRGGPGAYTF. The CDR3 nucleotides read TGCGCCAGCAGCCAGAGGGGGGGCCCCGGGGCCTACACCTTC.

This clone was picked up one time. The V gene is TRBV7-2, the J gene TRBJ2-7; D gene uncertain. There are 11 residues in the CDR3. The ends were cut back, 5 bases at V and 2 bases at J, with 4 bases in the middle. CDR1 and CDR2 from the germline V gene are SGHTA and FQGNSA. The CDR3 DNA reads TGTGCCAGCAGCGAAGCCTACGAGCAGTACTTC. Translating it yields CASSEAYEQYF.

The chain recombines TRBV30 with TRBJ1-5; TRBD1 might be the D (5 bases). The CDR3 has 13 amino acids. The ends were cut back, 1 base at V and 5 bases at J, with 9 bases in the middle. Germline values: CDR1 GTSNPN, CDR2 SVGIG (reference sequence). The CDR3 sequence: CAWSGRDDQPQHF. CDR3 nucleotides: TGTGCCTGGAGTGGGAGGGACGATCAGCCCCAGCATTTT.

This clone was seen once. The chain's CDR3 is CASSPPTSGGYEQYF. The CDR3 DNA follows: TGTGCCAGCTCACCACCGACTAGCGGGGGGTACGAGCAGTACTTC. J is TRBJ2-7 and V is TRBV18; 13 nucleotides match TRBD2. The CDR3 spans 15 residues. Germline V gene data show CDR1 as KGHSH and CDR2 as LQKENI. V shed 0 bases, J shed 4 bases, and the junction held 0 bases outside the gene matches.

The gene calls are TRBV4-3 and TRBJ2-7; D tentatively reads TRBD1 or TRBD2 (5 bases each). Deletions cut 0 bases from V and 3 bases from J, with 15 bases between. Looked up from germline, CDR1 is LGHNA and CDR2 is YSLEER. The CDR3 runs to 16 residues. The CDR3 sequence is CASSQEAGTHGYEQYF. The CDR3 DNA reads TGCGCCAGCAGCCAAGAGGCCGGGACGCATGGCTACGAGCAGTACTTC.

The sample holds one count of this clone. This rearrangement joins TRBV27 to TRBJ1-1, with TRBD1 matching 9 bases. The CDR3 spans 16 residues. Germline V gene data show CDR1 as MNHEY and CDR2 as SMNVEV (reference sequence). V lost 9 bases to trimming and J lost 3 bases; unmatched junction nucleotides: 14. The CDR3 region has the DNA TGTGCCAGTGTCCCGGGACAGGGTAGGGGGGACACTGAAGCTTTCTTT. This codes for CASVPGQGRGDTEAFF.

The chain couples TRBV19 to TRBJ1-5; D uncertain. Trimming cost V 4 bases and J 4 bases, with 5 bases left between them. In germline, CDR1 is LNHDA, CDR2 SQIVND (reference sequence). This CDR3 has 12 residues. CDR3 nucleotide sequence: TGTGCCAGTAGTAATCAGAATCAGCCCCAGCATTTT. As protein: CASSNQNQPQHF.

Only one count was recorded for this clone. The CDR3 DNA reads TGCAGCGTACGCCCCATCCGGGACTCAAGCTCTGGGGCCAACGTCCTGACTTTC. Protein: CSVRPIRDSSSGANVLTF. V and J are TRBV29-1 and TRBJ2-6; D perhaps matches TRBD2 (6 bases). The CDR3 sequence is 18 residues long. Germline lookup yields CDR1 SQVTM and CDR2 ANQGSEA. Trimming stripped 6 bases from V and 0 bases from J, with 21 bases between.

V is TRBV7-2 and J is TRBJ2-1; TRBD2 aligns across 8 bases. The V gene end was trimmed by 5 bases and the J gene end by 8 bases; junction bases not matched to a gene: 20. Looked up from germline, CDR1 is SGHTA and CDR2 is FQGNSA. The CDR3 sequence is 18 residues long. CDR3: CASSGGLTGTRFRDEQFF. The CDR3 DNA follows: TGTGCCAGCAGCGGGGGCCTCACCGGGACTAGGTTTAGGGATGAGCAGTTCTTC.

The sample holds one count of this clone. V and J are TRBV4-2 and TRBJ2-1, with no clear D. Germline values: CDR1 LGHNA, CDR2 YNFKEQ. The CDR3 extends over 12 amino acids. V lost 6 bases to trimming and J lost 6 bases, with 9 bases between them. The CDR3 region has the DNA TGTGCCAGCAGTCTTGAGTTCAATGAGCAGTTCTTC. Its translation is CASSLEFNEQFF.

The chain has TRBV7-8 and TRBJ2-4; D unclear. Germline CDR1 and CDR2: SGHVS and FQNEAQ. CDR3 size: 16 residues. V gave up 3 bases and J gave up 2 bases, with 14 bases separating them. CDR3 amino acids: CASSFGQSAPKNIQYF. CDR3 nucleotide sequence: TGTGCCAGCAGCTTTGGCCAGTCGGCCCCCAAAAACATTCAGTACTTC.

The V call is TRBV20-1, the J call TRBJ2-1; D ambiguous. V was trimmed by 8 bases and J by 7 bases, leaving 12 bases between them. Germline V gives CDR1 DFQATT, CDR2 SNEGSKA (reference sequence). This CDR3 is built from 11 residues. For the CDR3, the DNA is TGCAGTCCCTCTTCCCGAAATGAGCAGTTCTTC. This codes for CSPSSRNEQFF.

The chain recombines TRBV6-7 with TRBJ2-7; 8 positions agree with TRBD1. TRBV6-7 is noted as an ORF with a role that remains uncertain. The CDR3 extends over 14 amino acids. Germline trimming cut 6 bases from V and 3 bases from J; bases unmatched to any gene: 7. This CDR3 reads CASSPDREVYEQYF. For the CDR3, the DNA is TGTGCCAGCAGCCCGGACAGGGAAGTCTACGAGCAGTACTTC.

This chain uses TRBV19 with TRBJ2-1; tentative D call: TRBD2 (6 bases). The CDR3 is made up of 15 amino acids. Trimming cost V 7 bases and J 4 bases, with 17 bases left between them. CDR1 is LNHDA and CDR2 is SQIVND in the germline V gene (reference sequence). Here the CDR3 reads CASTSLAAVYNEQFF. The CDR3 nucleotides read TGTGCCAGTACTTCACTAGCAGCAGTGTACAATGAGCAGTTCTTC.

The chain has TRBV27 and TRBJ2-1; the match to TRBD1 covers 10 bases. The CDR3 covers 16 residues. The junction had 11 bases not matched to a gene; V was cut back by 5 bases and J by 7 bases. Germline V gene data show CDR1 as MNHEY and CDR2 as SMNVEV (reference sequence). The CDR3 loop reads CASSLPRDRGGNEQFF. The CDR3 DNA is TGTGCCAGCAGTCTACCCCGGGACAGGGGTGGTAATGAGCAGTTCTTC.

The gene calls are TRBV18 and TRBJ2-7; D unresolved. CDR3 length: 12 amino acids. The V gene's germline CDR1 is KGHSH and CDR2 LQKENI. The V gene lost 4 bases and the J gene lost 3 bases, with 7 bases spanning the gap. CDR3 sequence: CASSQTDYEQYF. The CDR3 DNA follows: TGTGCCAGCTCACAAACCGACTACGAGCAGTACTTC. The full variable domain, rest sourced from reference TRBV18 and TRBJ2-7, is NAGVMQNPRHLVRRRGQEARLRCSPMKGHSHVYWYRQLPEEGLKFMVYLQKENIIDESGMPKERFSAEFPKEGPSILRIQQVVRGDSAAYFCASSQTDYEQYFGPGTRLTVT.

This clone was recorded a few times. The chain couples TRBV7-2 to TRBJ2-3, with 10 bases aligning to TRBD2. CDR1 and CDR2 (germline): SGHTA, FQGNSA. Losses at the gene ends were 6 bases for V and 5 bases for J; bases not matched to a gene: 5. The CDR3 totals 14 residues. CDR3 amino acids: CASSSGLAVDTQYF. The CDR3 region has the DNA TGTGCCAGCAGTTCTGGACTAGCGGTAGATACGCAGTATTTT.

This clone occurred once. V usage is TRBV5-1 and J usage is TRBJ1-3; D remains ambiguous. The germline gives CDR1 SGHRS, CDR2 YFSETQ. Trimming left V 0 bases short and J 0 bases short, with 10 bases between. CDR3 length equals 16 residues. The CDR3 reads CASSLGTVYSGNTIYF. Here the CDR3 DNA reads TGCGCCAGCAGCTTGGGCACCGTATACTCTGGAAACACCATATATTTT.

The gene calls are TRBV20-1 and TRBJ2-7, with D uncertain. The CDR3 consists of 11 residues. Germline CDR1 is DFQATT and CDR2 is SNEGSKA (reference sequence). V lost 2 bases to trimming and J lost 5 bases, with 7 bases between them. Written as DNA, the CDR3 is TGCAGTGCTAGATTTAGTGACGAGCAGTACTTC. Translating gives CSARFSDEQYF.

The chain links TRBV4-2 to TRBJ2-7; 7 positions agree with TRBD1. The germline gives CDR1 LGHNA, CDR2 YNFKEQ. CDR3 length: 13 residues. Germline trimming cut 3 bases from V and 4 bases from J; bases unmatched to any gene: 3. The CDR3 spells CASSHPQGYEQYF. For the CDR3, the DNA is TGTGCCAGCAGCCATCCACAGGGGTACGAGCAGTACTTC.

V is TRBV7-3 and J is TRBJ2-7, with D hard to call. The CDR3 extends over 14 amino acids. Germline CDR1 reads SGHTA; CDR2 reads FQGTGA. The ends were cut back, 3 bases at V and 6 bases at J, with 15 bases in the middle. The CDR3, as DNA: TGTGCCAGCAGCTTTGCCACTCGGGCTTCCGAGCAGTACTTC. Encoded protein: CASSFATRASEQYF.

The rearrangement uses TRBV19 and TRBJ1-1, with 7 bases lining up with TRBD1. Germline CDR1 and CDR2: LNHDA and SQIVND (reference sequence). This CDR3 is 14 amino acids long. With 7 bases clipped from V and 1 base from J, the junction kept 6 bases outside the gene matches. The CDR3 loop reads CASTVGQTNTEAFF. CDR3 coding DNA: TGTGCCAGTACCGTGGGACAGACGAACACTGAAGCTTTCTTT. Full variable domain (missing parts from reference TRBV19 and TRBJ1-1): DGGITQSPKYLFRKEGQNVTLSCEQNLNHDAMYWYRQDPGQGLRLIYYSQIVNDFQKGDIAEGYSVSREKKESFPLTVTSAQKNPTAFYLCASTVGQTNTEAFFGQGTRLTVV.

The rearrangement uses TRBV28 and TRBJ2-7, with no clear D. The CDR3 spans 13 residues. V lost 10 bases to trimming and J lost 7 bases, with 20 bases between them. From germline, CDR1 is MDHEN and CDR2 SYDVKM. The CDR3 reads CATYSAPGSEQYF. The CDR3 DNA follows: TGTGCCACCTATTCGGCCCCTGGGTCGGAGCAGTACTTC. Supplemented by reference TRBV28 and TRBJ2-7, the full variable domain reads DVKVTQSSRYLVKRTGEKVFLECVQDMDHENMFWYRQDPGLGLRLIYFSYDVKMKEKGDIPEGYSVSREKKERFSLILESASTNQTSMYLCATYSAPGSEQYFGPGTRLTVT.

This chain joins TRBV11-2 and TRBJ1-1, with D maybe TRBD1 (5 bases). CDR1 is SGHAT and CDR2 is FQNNGV in the germline V gene. The CDR3 loop spans 15 amino acids. The germline V and J ends were trimmed by 0 bases and 1 base, with 9 bases remaining between them. The CDR3: CASSLDHQGNTEAFF. The CDR3 nucleotides read TGTGCCAGCAGCTTAGATCACCAGGGGAACACTGAAGCTTTCTTT. The full variable domain, with the rest looked up from reference TRBV11-2 and TRBJ1-1, is EAGVAQSPRYKIIEKRQSVAFWCNPISGHATLYWYQQILGQGPKLLIQFQNNGVVDDSQLPKDRFSAERLKGVDSTLKIQPAKLEDSAVYLCASSLDHQGNTEAFFGQGTRLTVV.

The chain combines TRBV28 with TRBJ1-1; the D gene is possibly TRBD1 (5 bases). This CDR3 has 13 amino acids. Germline assignment: CDR1 MDHEN and CDR2 SYDVKM. With 5 bases removed from V and 9 bases from J, the gap between germline ends came to 16 bases. CDR3 protein: CASSTGVGGQAFF. The DNA for the CDR3 is TGTGCCAGCAGTACGGGGGTGGGAGGACAAGCTTTCTTT.